The T cell receptor beta chain described here comes from a study of blood T cell repertoires in COVID-19. At the level of the study: Sample material is recorded as cDNA or gDNA derived from T cells, B-cell-depleted T cells, or PBMCs.

Generated by immunoSEQ multiplex PCR, the TCRdb table keeps only in-frame clones and is missing some. The table lists 300,000 to 400,000 clones, 80% to 90% of them singletons. CDR1 and CDR2 (germline): SGHRS, YFSETQ. V dropped 3 bases and J dropped 4; count of bases not matched to a gene: 6. The CDR3 loop spans 15 amino acids. A single count supports this clone. The clonotype originates from a woman younger than 45 with COVID-19, enrolled during active disease. Sequencing was done on a sample of peripheral blood. V usage is TRBV5-1 and J usage is TRBJ2-5; 10 positions match TRBD1. The CDR3 DNA reads TGCGCCAGCAGCTGGGCCGGGGACAGGGGAGAGACCCAGTACTTC. Translated: CASSWAGDRGETQYF.